This T cell receptor (beta chain) was captured in a study of beta chain features in type 1 diabetes. General study findings and limits: When Type 1 diabetes patients were examined, their TCRB CDR3s proved moderately but significantly shorter in all four CD4+ subsets.

As concerns this clone: Its target is unknown.

This CDR3 is 12 amino acids long. The V gene's germline CDR1 is MDHEN and CDR2 SYDVKM. V was shortened by 5 bases and J by 9 bases, with 14 bases between the two germline ends. Sequenced material consisted of expressed TCRB transcripts (all of the isolated RNA was reverse transcribed). TCRdb's table, derived via immunoSEQ multiplex PCR, lists solely in-frame clones and lacks some. This table has about 280,000 clones, 15% appearing once. The sequencing input was naive CD4+ T cells from blood. The V gene is TRBV28, the J gene TRBJ2-7; TRBD2 might be the D (5 bases). The TCR was taken from a young man with type 1 diabetes. CDR3 sequence (DNA): TGTGCCAGCAGTACCTTACAAAGCGGGCAGTACTTC. Residues: CASSTLQSGQYF.